This TCR beta chain was captured in a study of cytomegalovirus exposure and HLA in healthy donors. Germline V gene lookup returns CDR1 SGHAT and CDR2 FQNNGV. V was cut by 5 bases and J by 0 bases, with 20 bases left in between. There are 18 residues in the CDR3. PCR used 60 Vbeta primers and 13 Jbeta primers. Sequencing used immunoSEQ multiplex PCR; TCRdb keeps in-frame clones, though not all of them. The sample table includes 200,000 to 250,000 clones. This receptor was identified in a woman aged 30 to 39 in good health and CMV-seropositive. Sequencing was performed on PBMCs. The V call is TRBV11-2, the J call TRBJ2-1; weak D call: TRBD2 (7 bases). The CDR3 bases are TGTGCCAGCAGCAATAGGCGGGGGCCCGAGAGCTCCTACAATGAGCAGTTCTTC. Residues: CASSNRRGPESSYNEQFF.